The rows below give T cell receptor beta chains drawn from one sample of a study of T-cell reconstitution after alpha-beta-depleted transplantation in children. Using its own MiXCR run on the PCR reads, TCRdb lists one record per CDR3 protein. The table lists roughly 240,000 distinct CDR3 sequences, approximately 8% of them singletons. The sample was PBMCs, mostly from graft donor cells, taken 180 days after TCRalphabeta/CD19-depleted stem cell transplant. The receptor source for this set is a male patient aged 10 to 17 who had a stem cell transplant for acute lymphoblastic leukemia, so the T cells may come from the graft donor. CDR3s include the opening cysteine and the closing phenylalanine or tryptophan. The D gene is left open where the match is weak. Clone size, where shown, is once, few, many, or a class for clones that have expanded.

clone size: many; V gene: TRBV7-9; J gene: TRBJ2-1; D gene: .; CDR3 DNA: TGTGCCAGCAGCCCTCCAACGGGACAAGCGCCCAATGAGCAGTTCTTC; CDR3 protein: CASSPPTGQAPNEQFF
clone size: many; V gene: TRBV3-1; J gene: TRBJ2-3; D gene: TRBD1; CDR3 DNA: TGTGCCAGCAGCCAGACAGGGGGCACAGATACGCAGTATTTT; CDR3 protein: CASSQTGGTDTQYF
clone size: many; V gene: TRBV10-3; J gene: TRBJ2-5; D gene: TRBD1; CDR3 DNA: TGTGCCATCAGTGACGGGACAGAAGAGACCCAGTACTTC; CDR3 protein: CAISDGTEETQYF
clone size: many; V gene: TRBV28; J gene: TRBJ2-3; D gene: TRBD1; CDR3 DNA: TGTGCCAGCAGTTTCACAGGGGGAAGTTATAAAACAGATACGCAGTATTTT; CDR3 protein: CASSFTGGSYKTDTQYF
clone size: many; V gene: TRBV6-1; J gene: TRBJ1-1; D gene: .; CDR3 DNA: TGTGCCAGCAGTAGGACCGGCACGGGGCGGCTCTCCACTGAAGCTTTCTTT; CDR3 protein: CASSRTGTGRLSTEAFF
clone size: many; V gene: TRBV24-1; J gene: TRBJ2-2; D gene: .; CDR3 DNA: TGTGCCACCAGTGACTCCGAACTATACCCGAACACCGGGGAGCTGTTTTTT; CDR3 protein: CATSDSELYPNTGELFF
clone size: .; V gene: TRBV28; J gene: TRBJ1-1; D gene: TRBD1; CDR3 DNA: TGTGCCAGCAGTCCCTCCGGGACAGGGAGCACTGAAGCTTTCTTT; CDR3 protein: CASSPSGTGSTEAFF
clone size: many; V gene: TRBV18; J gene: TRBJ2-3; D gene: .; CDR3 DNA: TGTGCCAGCTCACCACCTAGCGGTACTAGCACAGATACGCAGTATTTT; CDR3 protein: CASSPPSGTSTDTQYF
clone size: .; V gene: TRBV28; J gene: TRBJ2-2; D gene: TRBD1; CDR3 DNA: TGTGCCACCGGACAGGGCGTCACCGGGGAGCTGTTTTTT; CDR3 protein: CATGQGVTGELFF
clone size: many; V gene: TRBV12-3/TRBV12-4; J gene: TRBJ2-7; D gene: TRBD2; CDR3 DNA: TGTGCCAGCAGACCTCCGGGACTAGGGTACGAGCAGTACTTC; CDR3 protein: CASRPPGLGYEQYF
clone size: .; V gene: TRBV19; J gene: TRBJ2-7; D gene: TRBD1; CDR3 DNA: TGTGCCAGTAGCTCACCGGGACAGAGACTCTACGAGCAGTACTTC; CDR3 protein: CASSSPGQRLYEQYF
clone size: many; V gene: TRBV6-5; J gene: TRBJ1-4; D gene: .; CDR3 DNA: TGTGCCAGCAGTTACCTTGGCGGAAAACTGTTTTTT; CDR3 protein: CASSYLGGKLFF
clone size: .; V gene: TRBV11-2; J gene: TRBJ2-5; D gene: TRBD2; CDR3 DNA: TGTGCCAGCAGCTTTCCGGGGGGAGAGACCCAGTACTTC; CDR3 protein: CASSFPGGETQYF
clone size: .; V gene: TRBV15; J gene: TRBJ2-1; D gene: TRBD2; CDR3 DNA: TGTGCCACCAGCAGAGGCAGAGCGGGAGGGCTAGATGAGCAGTTCTTC; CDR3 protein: CATSRGRAGGLDEQFF
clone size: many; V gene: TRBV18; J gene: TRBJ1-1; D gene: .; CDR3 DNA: TGTGCCAGCTCACAGGGCATGAACACTGAAGCTTTCTTT; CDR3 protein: CASSQGMNTEAFF
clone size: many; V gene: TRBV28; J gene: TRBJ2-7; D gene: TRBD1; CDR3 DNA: TGTGCCAGCAGCTCCCCGGGACAGGGAACCTACGAGCAGTACTTC; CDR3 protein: CASSSPGQGTYEQYF
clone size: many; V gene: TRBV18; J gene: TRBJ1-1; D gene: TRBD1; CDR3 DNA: TGTGCCAGCTCACCCCGGACAGGGTATATGAACACTGAAGCTTTCTTT; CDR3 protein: CASSPRTGYMNTEAFF
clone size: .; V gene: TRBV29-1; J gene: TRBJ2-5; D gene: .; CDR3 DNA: TGCAGCGGGCGGTTAGGACTGGCGAGGATCGAGACCCAGTACTTC; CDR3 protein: CSGRLGLARIETQYF
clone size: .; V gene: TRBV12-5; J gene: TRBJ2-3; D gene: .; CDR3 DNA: TGTGCTAGTGGCCCCACTTCAGATACGCAGTATTTT; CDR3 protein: CASGPTSDTQYF
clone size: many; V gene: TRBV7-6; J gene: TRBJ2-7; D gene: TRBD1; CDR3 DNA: TGTGCCAGCAGCTTAGACCAGGGGGCATGGGACGAGCAGTACTTC; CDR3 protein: CASSLDQGAWDEQYF
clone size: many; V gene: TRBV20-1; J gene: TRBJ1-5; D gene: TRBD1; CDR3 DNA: TGCAGTGCTAAACAGGGGGCTGATCAGCCCCAGCATTTT; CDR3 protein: CSAKQGADQPQHF
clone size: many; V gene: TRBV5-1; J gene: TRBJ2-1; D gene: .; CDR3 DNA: TGCGCCAGCAGCCTCACAACCTCAACTCTACCGGGCTTGGATGAGCAGTTCTTC; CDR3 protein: CASSLTTSTLPGLDEQFF
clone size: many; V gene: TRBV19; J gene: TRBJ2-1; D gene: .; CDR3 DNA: TGTGCCAGTAGTATAAGCGGCGGACTCTACAATGAGCAGTTCTTC; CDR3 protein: CASSISGGLYNEQFF
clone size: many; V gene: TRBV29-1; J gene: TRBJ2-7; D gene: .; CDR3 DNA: TGCAGCGTTGCGGTTGGGACGGGGACCTACGAGCAGTACTTC; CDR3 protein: CSVAVGTGTYEQYF
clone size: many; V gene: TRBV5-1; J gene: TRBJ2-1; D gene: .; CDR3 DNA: TGCGCCAGCAGCTTCCCGTGGAGGGGGCGCGACAATGAGCAGTTCTTC; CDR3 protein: CASSFPWRGRDNEQFF
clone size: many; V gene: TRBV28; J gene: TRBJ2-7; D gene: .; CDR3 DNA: TGTGCCAGCAGTTTCCCCGGGACGCCGCACTCCTACGAGCAGTACTTC; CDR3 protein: CASSFPGTPHSYEQYF
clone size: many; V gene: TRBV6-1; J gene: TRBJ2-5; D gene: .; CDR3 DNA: TGTGCCAGCAGGCCAGCAGGGTTTGAGACCCAGTACTTC; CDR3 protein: CASRPAGFETQYF
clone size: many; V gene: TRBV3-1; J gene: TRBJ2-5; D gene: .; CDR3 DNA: TGTGCCAGCAGTCATTCTTGGGGTAGGCAGACCCAGTACTTC; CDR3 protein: CASSHSWGRQTQYF
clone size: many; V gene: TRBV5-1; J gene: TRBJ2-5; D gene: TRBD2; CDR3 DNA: TGCGCCAGCAGCTCACCGACCCATCTAGCGGGGGGGCGTGAGACCCAGTACTTC; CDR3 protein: CASSSPTHLAGGRETQYF
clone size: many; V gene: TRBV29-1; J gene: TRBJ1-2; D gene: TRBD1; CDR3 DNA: TGCAGCGTTGAGGACAGGTTCTACTATGGCTACACCTTC; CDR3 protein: CSVEDRFYYGYTF
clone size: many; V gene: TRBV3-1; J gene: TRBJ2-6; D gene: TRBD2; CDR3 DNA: TGTGCCAGCAGCCAAGAGGGGGGGTCTGGGGCCAACGTCCTGACTTTC; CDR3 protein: CASSQEGGSGANVLTF
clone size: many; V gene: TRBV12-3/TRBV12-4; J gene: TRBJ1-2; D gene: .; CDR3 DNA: TGTGCCAGCAGCCTAACAGGGTACGGCTACACCTTC; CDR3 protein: CASSLTGYGYTF
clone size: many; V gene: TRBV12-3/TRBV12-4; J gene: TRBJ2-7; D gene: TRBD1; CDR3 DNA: TGTGCCAGCAGCAACGGCCGGACAGGGGCAAGAGAGCAGTACTTC; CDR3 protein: CASSNGRTGAREQYF
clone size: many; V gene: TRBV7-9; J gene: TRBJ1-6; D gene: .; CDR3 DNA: TGTGCCAGCAGCCCGAAGACCATTAATTCACCCCTCCACTTT; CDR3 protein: CASSPKTINSPLHF
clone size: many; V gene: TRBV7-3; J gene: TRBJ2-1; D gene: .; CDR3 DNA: TGTGCCAGCAGCTTAAACGGGGTCGGTGAGCAGTTCTTC; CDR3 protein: CASSLNGVGEQFF
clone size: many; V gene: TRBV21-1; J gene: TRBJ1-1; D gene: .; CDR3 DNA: TGTGCCAGCAGCAAACCCCGACAGCACATGAACACTGAAGCTTTCTTT; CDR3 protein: CASSKPRQHMNTEAFF
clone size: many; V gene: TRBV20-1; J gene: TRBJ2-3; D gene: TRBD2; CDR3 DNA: TGCAGTGTGTTTCCGGGAGGGCCAGATGCGCAGTATTTT; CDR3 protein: CSVFPGGPDAQYF
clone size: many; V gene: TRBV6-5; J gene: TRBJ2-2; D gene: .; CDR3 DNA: TGTGCCAGCCCAACGACCGGGGAGCTGTTTTTT; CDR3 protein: CASPTTGELFF
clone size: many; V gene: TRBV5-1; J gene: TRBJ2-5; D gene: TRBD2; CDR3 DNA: TGCGCCAGCAGCTTTAGACTAGCCCCTCAAGAGACCCAGTACTTC; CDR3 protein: CASSFRLAPQETQYF
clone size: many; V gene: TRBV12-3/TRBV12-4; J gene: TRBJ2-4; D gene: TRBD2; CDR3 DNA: TGTGCCAGCAGTTTAAGGACTAGCGGGAAGGGAGCCAAAAACATTCAGTACTTC; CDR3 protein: CASSLRTSGKGAKNIQYF
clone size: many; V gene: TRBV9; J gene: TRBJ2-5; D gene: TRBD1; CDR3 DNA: TGTGCCAGCAGCGTAGCTCGGGGGACAGGGGTGGAGACCCAGTACTTC; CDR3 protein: CASSVARGTGVETQYF
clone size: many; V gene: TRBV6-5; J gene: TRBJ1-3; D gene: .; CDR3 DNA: TGTGCCAGCAGTTACTCGCAGGAGGTTGGAAACACCATATATTTT; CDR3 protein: CASSYSQEVGNTIYF
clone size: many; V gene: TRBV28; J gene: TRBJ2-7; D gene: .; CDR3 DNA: TGTGCCAGCAGTTTAGACCCGTCTGCCGGGTACGCCTACGAGCAGTACTTC; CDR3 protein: CASSLDPSAGYAYEQYF
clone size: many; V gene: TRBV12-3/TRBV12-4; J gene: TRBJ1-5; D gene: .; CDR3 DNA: TGTGCCAGCAGTTTTCAGGGTGAACAGCCCCAGCATTTT; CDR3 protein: CASSFQGEQPQHF
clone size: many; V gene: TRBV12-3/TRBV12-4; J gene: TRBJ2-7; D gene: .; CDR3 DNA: TGTGCCAGCAGTTTGTGGGGCAGGTCCTACGAGCAGTACTTC; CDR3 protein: CASSLWGRSYEQYF
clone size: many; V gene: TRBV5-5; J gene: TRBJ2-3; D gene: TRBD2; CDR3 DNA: TGTGCCAGCAGCTTGATGACTAGCGGGGGCGATACGCAGTATTTT; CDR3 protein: CASSLMTSGGDTQYF
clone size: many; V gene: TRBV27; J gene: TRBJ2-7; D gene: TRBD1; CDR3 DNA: TGTGCCAGCAGCCGGGACAGGGCAAACTACGAGCAGTACTTC; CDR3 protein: CASSRDRANYEQYF
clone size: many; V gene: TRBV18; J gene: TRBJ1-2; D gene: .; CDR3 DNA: TGTGCCAGCTCACCTTCAGCGAAGGATGGCTACACCTTC; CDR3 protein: CASSPSAKDGYTF
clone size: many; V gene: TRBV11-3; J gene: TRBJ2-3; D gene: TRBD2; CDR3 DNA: TGTGCCAGCAGCGTCGGACTAGCGGAAGGGGATACGCAGTATTTT; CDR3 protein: CASSVGLAEGDTQYF
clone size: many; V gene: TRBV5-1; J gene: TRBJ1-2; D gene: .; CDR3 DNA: TGCGCCAGCAGCTTGACTGACAAGGGAAACCTTAACTATGGCTACACCTTC; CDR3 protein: CASSLTDKGNLNYGYTF
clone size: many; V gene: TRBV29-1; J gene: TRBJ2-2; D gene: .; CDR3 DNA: TGCAGCGTTGACACAGCGAACACCGGGGAGCTGTTTTTT; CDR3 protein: CSVDTANTGELFF
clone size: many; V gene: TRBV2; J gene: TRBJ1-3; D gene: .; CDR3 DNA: TGTGCCAGCAGCCCGGCAGGCTTCTTCTCTGGAAACACCATATATTTT; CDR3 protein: CASSPAGFFSGNTIYF
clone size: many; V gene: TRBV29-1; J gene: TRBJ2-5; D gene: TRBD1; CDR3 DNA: TGCAGCGTGGACAGGTCAAAAGAGACCCAGTACTTC; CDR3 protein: CSVDRSKETQYF
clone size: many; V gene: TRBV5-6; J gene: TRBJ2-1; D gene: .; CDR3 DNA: TGTGCCAGCAGCTTGTGGGGTCTAGCCAATGAGCAGTTCTTC; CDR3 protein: CASSLWGLANEQFF
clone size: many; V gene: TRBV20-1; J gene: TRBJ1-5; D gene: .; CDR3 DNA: TGCAGTGCCCAACAGGGAGGAAGCAATCAGCCCCAGCATTTT; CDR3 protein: CSAQQGGSNQPQHF
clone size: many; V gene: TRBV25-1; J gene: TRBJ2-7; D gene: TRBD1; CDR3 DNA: TGTGCCAGCAGTATCGGGACAGGGGGCGAGCAGTACTTC; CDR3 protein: CASSIGTGGEQYF
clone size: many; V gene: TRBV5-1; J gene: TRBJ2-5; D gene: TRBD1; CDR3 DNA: TGCGCCAGCAGCCCGGGACAGGGGTCACAAGAGACCCAGTACTTC; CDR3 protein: CASSPGQGSQETQYF